This section outlines one T cell receptor beta chain sequence together with its context. Its antigen is unknown. RNA transcripts provided the source from which TCR beta CDR3 regions were amplified. Initially, a first-round RT-PCR of the TCR CDR3 employed the HTBI primer set. Each CDR3 protein gets one entry after TCRdb re-called the multiplex PCR reads with MiXCR. The profile shows hundreds of thousands of distinct CDR3 sequences, almost 25% of them singletons. This CDR3 has 14 amino acids. Germline-derived CDR1 and CDR2 are SGHAT and FQNNGV. The V gene lost 5 bases and the J gene lost 0 bases, with 10 bases spanning the gap. The source of the sample is a study of T cells in Graves' hyperthyroidism and ophthalmopathy. Study outcomes and limitations: Most clonotypes expanded in the thyroid (above 0.001) were also present in blood. Ophthalmopathy was separated from stable hyperthyroidism by a 13 V-J model.

Patients having uncontrolled infection, another autoimmune disease, pregnancy or lactation were not included. Sequencing used blood. The clonotype was recovered from a woman aged 40 to 50 with Graves' ophthalmopathy. The V and J genes are TRBV11-2 and TRBJ2-5; tentatively, D is TRBD1 (5 bases). Here the CDR3 reads CASSPDIYQETQYF. The CDR3 DNA reads as TGTGCCAGCAGCCCGGACATTTACCAAGAGACCCAGTACTTC.